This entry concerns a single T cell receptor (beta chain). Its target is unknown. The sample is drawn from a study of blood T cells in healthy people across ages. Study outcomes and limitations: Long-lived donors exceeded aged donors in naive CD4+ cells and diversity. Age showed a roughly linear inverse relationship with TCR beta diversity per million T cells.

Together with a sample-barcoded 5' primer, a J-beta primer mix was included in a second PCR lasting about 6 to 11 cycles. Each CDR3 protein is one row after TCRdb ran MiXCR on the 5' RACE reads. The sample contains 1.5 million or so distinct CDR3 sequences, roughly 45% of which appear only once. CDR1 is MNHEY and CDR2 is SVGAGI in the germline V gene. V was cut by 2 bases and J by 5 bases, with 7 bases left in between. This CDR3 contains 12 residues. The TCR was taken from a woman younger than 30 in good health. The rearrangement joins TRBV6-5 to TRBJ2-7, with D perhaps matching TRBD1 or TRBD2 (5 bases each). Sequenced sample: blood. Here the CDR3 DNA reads TGTGCCAGCAGTTACATGGGGGACGAGCAGTACTTC. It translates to CASSYMGDEQYF.